The rows below give T cell receptor beta chains drawn from one sample of a study of shared clonotypes between healthy human individuals. The data were produced by immunoSEQ multiplex PCR, yet TCRdb's version contains in-frame clones alone and is incomplete. The table includes roughly 2.2 million clones, approximately 90% detected once. The sequencing input was naive CD4+ T cells from PBMCs. Receptor source: a man between 18 and 35 years old in good health. Some clones in this sample may be carry-over from other donors' samples. Both conserved end residues are part of each CDR3.

j_gene,v_gene,CDR3aa
TRBJ2-7,TRBV7-2,CASTLMEGMGGQYF
TRBJ2-1,TRBV6-1,CASSEALRGYEQFF
TRBJ2-3,TRBV5-1,CASSLQKPSTDTQYF
TRBJ2-1,TRBV10-1,CASSALADNEQFF
TRBJ1-2,TRBV28,CASTILTTGGIDYGYTF
TRBJ1-5,TRBV5-5,CASSLEARQEGQPQHF
TRBJ2-7,TRBV2,CASSEEGYEQYF
TRBJ1-2,TRBV19,CASSGEGQNYGYTF
TRBJ2-4,TRBV5-4,CASSTGLAGGNGNIQYF
TRBJ2-7,TRBV28,CASSLNPGLAGGNSYEQYF
TRBJ1-1,TRBV18,CAGGGNTEAFF
TRBJ2-3,TRBV11-2,CASRRWTVTDTQYF
TRBJ2-1,TRBV7-2,CASSRRPPAGGYNEQFF
TRBJ1-4,TRBV5-6,CASSGGTGGRATNEKLFF
TRBJ2-2,TRBV11-2,CASRGNEAGELFF
TRBJ2-7,TRBV5-1,CASSLWGTEQYF
TRBJ2-2,TRBV28,CAILGRRAGELFF
TRBJ2-7,TRBV18,CASSPPRTGTGLYF
TRBJ1-1,TRBV27,CASSNLGGTEAFF
TRBJ2-7,TRBV15,CATSRQQADFPYEQYF
TRBJ1-2,TRBV7-2,CASSLGYRGSYTF
TRBJ2-3,TRBV7-2,CASSFWGGDTQYF
TRBJ2-7,TRBV14,CASSQEPGKSEQYF
TRBJ2-1,TRBV2,CASSEGAPEQFF
TRBJ1-1,TRBV5-1,CASSLGQGDAEAFF
TRBJ1-2,TRBV6-1,CASSDRGIQGYTF
TRBJ1-1,TRBV19,CASTYRVGTEAFF
TRBJ1-1,TRBV29-1,CSGGKNTEAFF
TRBJ2-2,TRBV19,CASSRRASNTGELFF
TRBJ1-3,TRBV5-6,CASSQLRSGNTIYF
TRBJ1-4,TRBV19,CASRAMSGGTYEKLFF
TRBJ2-1,TRBV5-5,CASSLVGRASYNEQFF